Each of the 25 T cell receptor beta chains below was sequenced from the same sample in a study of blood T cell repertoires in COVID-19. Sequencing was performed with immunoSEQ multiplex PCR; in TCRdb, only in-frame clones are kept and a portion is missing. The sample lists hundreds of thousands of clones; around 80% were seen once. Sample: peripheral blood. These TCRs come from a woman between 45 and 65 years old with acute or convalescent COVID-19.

The CDR3, as DNA: TGCGCCAGCAGCCAGGACAGGGTTACTGAAGCTTTCTTT. Translating gives CASSQDRVTEAFF. This chain joins TRBV5-1 and TRBJ1-1, with TRBD1 matching 8 bases. CDR3 length: 13 residues. V dropped 4 bases and J dropped 5; count of bases not matched to a gene: 4. Per the germline V gene, CDR1 is SGHRS and CDR2 is YFSETQ.

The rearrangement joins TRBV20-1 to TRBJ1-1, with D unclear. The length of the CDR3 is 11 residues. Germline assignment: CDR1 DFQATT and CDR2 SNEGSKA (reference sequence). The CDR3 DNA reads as TGCAGAGGGAGGCGGGGCACTGAAGCTTTCTTT. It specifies CRGRRGTEAFF.

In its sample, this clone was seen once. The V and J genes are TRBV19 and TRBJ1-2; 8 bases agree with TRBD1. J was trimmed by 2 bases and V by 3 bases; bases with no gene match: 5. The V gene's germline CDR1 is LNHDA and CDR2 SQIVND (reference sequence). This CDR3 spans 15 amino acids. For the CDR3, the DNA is TGTGCCAGTAGTATTCCCGGGACAGGAAACTATGGCTACACCTTC. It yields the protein CASSIPGTGNYGYTF.

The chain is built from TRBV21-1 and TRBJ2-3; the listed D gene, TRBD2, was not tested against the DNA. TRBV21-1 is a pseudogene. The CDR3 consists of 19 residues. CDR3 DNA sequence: TGTGCCAGCATACATTCTAGCGGGAGGAAGGAGGTCTGCACAGATACGCAGTATTTT. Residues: CASIHSSGRKEVCTDTQYF.

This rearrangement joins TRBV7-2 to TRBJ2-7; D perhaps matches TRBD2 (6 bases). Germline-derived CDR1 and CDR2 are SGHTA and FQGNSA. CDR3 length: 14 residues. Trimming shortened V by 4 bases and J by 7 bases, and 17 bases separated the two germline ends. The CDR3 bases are TGTGCCAGCAGCTCAGCGGGTCTCTCCGGGGAGCAGTACTTC. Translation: CASSSAGLSGEQYF. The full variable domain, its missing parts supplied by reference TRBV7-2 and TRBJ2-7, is GAGVSQSPSNKVTEKGKDVELRCDPISGHTALYWYRQSLGQGLEFLIYFQGNSAPDKSGLPSDRFSAERTGGSVSTLTIQRTQQEDSAVYLCASSSAGLSGEQYFGPGTRLTVT.

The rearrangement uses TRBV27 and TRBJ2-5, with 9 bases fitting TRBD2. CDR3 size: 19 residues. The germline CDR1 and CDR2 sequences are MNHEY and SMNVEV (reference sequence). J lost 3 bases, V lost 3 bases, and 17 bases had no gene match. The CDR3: CASSFPGGAGGRVEETQYF. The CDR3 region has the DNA TGTGCCAGCAGTTTCCCCGGTGGAGCGGGAGGTCGAGTCGAAGAGACCCAGTACTTC.

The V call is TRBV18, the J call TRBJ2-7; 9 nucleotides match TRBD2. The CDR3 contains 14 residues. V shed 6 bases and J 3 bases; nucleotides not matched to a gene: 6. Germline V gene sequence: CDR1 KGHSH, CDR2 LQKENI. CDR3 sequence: CASSPGLANYEQYF. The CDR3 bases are TGTGCCAGCTCCCCAGGACTAGCGAACTACGAGCAGTACTTC.

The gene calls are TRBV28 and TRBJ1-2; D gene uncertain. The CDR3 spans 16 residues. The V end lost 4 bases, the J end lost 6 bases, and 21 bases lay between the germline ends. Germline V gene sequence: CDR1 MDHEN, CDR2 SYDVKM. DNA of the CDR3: TGTGCCAGCAGTTCCCTCGGGAGGTTCGGGATGGATGGCTACACCTTC. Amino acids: CASSSLGRFGMDGYTF.

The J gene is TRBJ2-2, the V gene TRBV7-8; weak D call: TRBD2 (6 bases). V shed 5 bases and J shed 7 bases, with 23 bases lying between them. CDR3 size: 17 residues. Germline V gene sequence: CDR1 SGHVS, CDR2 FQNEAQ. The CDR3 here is CASSPRRVRGFGGELFF. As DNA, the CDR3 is TGTGCCAGCAGCCCGAGGAGGGTACGAGGGTTTGGCGGGGAGCTGTTTTTT. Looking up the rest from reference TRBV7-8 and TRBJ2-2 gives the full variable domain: GAGVSQSPRYKVAKRGQDVALRCDPISGHVSLFWYQQALGQGPEFLTYFQNEAQLDKSGLPSDRFFAERPEGSVSTLKIQRTQQEDSAVYLCASSPRRVRGFGGELFFGEGSRLTVL.

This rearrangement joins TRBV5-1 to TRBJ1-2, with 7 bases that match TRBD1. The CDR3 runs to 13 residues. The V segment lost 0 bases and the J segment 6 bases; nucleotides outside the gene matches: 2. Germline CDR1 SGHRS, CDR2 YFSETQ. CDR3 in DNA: TGCGCCAGCAGCTTGGAGACAGGGCATGGCTACACCTTC. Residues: CASSLETGHGYTF.

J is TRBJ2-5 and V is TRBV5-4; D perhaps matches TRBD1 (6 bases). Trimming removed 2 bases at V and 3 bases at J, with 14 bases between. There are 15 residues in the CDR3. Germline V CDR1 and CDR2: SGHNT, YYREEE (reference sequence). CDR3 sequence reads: CASSLPRDTKETQYF. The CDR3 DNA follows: TGTGCCAGCAGCTTACCCCGGGACACGAAAGAGACCCAGTACTTC.

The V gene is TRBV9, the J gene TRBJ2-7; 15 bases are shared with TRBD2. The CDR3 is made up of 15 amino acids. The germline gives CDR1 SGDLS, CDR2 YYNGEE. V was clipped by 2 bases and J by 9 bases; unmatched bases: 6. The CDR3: CASSVTGLAGGVQYF. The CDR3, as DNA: TGTGCCAGCAGCGTGACGGGACTAGCGGGAGGAGTGCAGTACTTC.

This CDR3 reads CASSIGLGGNTIYF. The CDR3 bases are TGTGCCAGCAGCATCGGACTCGGTGGAAACACCATATATTTT. This chain joins TRBV7-2 and TRBJ1-3, with D uncertain. Germline loops: CDR1 SGHTA, CDR2 FQGNSA. V dropped 5 bases and J dropped 3 bases, with 11 bases sitting between them. The CDR3 length is 14 residues.

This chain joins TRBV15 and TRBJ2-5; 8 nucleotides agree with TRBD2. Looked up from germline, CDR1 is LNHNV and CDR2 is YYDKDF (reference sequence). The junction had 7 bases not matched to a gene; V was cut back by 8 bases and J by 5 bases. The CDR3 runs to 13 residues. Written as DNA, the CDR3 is TGTGCCACCGGCGGGAGGCCCGGGGAGACCCAGTACTTC. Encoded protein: CATGGRPGETQYF.

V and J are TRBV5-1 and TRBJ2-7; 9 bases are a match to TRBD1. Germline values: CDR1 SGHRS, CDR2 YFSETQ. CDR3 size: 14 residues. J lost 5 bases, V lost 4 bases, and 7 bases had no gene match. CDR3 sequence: CASSVRDRADEQYF. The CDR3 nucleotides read TGCGCCAGCAGCGTCCGGGACAGGGCTGACGAGCAGTACTTC.

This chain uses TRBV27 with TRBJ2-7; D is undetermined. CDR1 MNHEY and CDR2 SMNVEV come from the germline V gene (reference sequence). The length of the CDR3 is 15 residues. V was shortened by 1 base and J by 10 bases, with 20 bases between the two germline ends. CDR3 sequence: CASSLYAMVTTRQYF. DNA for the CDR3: TGTGCCAGCAGTTTATACGCCATGGTAACCACGAGACAGTACTTC.

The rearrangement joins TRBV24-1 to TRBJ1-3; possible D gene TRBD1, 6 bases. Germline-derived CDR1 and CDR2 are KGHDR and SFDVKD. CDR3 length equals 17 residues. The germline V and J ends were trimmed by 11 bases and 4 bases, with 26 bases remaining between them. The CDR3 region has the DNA TGTGCCATCGCCGGTAGGGACAACGAGTTGCGAGGAAACACCATATATTTT. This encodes CAIAGRDNELRGNTIYF.

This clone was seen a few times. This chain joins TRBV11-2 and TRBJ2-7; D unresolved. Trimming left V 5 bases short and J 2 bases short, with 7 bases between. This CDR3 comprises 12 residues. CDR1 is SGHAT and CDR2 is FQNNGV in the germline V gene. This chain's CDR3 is CASSPGAYEQYF. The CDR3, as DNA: TGTGCCAGCAGCCCCGGAGCCTACGAGCAGTACTTC.

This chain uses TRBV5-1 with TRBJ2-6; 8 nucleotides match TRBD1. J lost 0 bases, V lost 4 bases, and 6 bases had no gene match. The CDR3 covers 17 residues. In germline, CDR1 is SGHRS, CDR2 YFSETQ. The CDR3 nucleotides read TGCGCCAGCAGCGGGGGACAGGCGAGCTCTGGGGCCAACGTCCTGACTTTC. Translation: CASSGGQASSGANVLTF.

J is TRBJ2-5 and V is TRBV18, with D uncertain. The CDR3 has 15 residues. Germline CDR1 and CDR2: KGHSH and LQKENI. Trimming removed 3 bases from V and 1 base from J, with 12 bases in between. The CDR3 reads CASSPVVGSQETQYF. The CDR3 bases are TGTGCCAGCTCACCCGTGGTCGGTTCCCAAGAGACCCAGTACTTC.

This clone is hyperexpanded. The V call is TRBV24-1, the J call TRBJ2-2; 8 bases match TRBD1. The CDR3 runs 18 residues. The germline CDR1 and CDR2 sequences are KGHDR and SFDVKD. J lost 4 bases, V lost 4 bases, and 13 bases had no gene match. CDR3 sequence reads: CATSDSFGDRPITGELFF. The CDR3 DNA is TGTGCCACCAGTGACTCATTCGGGGACAGGCCCATCACCGGGGAGCTGTTTTTT.

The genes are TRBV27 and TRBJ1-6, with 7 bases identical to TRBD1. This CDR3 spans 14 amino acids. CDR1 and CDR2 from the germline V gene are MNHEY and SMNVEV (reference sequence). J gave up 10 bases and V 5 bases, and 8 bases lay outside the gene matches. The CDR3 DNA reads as TGTGCCAGCAGTCTGGACAGGTCGGGGTCACCCCTCCACTTT. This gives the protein CASSLDRSGSPLHF.

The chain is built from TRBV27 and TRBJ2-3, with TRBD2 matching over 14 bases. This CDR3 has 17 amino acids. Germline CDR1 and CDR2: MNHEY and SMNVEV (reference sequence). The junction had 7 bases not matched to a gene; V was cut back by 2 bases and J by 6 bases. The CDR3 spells CASSLQGLAGVSDTQYF. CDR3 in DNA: TGTGCCAGCAGTTTACAGGGACTAGCGGGAGTTTCTGATACGCAGTATTTT.

The CDR3 region has the DNA TGTGCCAGCAGCTTAGGTGGGCGGGAGGGTTCCTACGAGCAGTACTTC. It is translated as CASSLGGREGSYEQYF. The chain couples TRBV7-6 to TRBJ2-7, with TRBD2 identical over 9 bases. Unmatched junction bases numbered 5, after V lost 1 base and J lost 1 base. The germline V gene has CDR1 SGHVS and CDR2 FNYEAQ. CDR3 length: 16 residues.

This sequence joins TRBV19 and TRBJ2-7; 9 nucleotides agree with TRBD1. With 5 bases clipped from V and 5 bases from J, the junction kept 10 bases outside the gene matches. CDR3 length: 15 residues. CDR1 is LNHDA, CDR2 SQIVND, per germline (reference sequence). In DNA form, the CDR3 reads TGTGCCAGTAGTCCACACGACAGGGGGAATCACGAGCAGTACTTC. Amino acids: CASSPHDRGNHEQYF.